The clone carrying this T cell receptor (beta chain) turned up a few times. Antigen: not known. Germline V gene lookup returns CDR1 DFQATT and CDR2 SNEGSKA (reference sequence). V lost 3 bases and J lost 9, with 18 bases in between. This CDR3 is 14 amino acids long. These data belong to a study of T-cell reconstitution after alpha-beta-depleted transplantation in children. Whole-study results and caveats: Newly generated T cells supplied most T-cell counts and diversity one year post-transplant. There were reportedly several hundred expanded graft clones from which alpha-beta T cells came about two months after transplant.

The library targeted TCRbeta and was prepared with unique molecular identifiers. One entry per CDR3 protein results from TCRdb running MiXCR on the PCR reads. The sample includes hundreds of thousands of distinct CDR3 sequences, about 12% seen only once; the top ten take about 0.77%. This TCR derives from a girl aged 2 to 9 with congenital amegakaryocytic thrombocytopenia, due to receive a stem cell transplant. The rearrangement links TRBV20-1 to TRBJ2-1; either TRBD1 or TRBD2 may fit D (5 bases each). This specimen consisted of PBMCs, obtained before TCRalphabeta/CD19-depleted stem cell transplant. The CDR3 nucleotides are TGCAGTGCTAGTCACTGGAGGCAGGGTGGTGAGCAGTTCTTC. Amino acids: CSASHWRQGGEQFF.